This entry is about one T cell receptor beta chain. TCRdb passed the RT-PCR reads through MiXCR, listing each CDR3 protein once. The sample includes more than 550,000 distinct CDR3 sequences, approximately 15% of them seen just once. CDR1 and CDR2 (germline): LGHDT, YNNKEL (reference sequence). This CDR3 spans 14 amino acids. Trimming stripped 1 base from V and 6 bases from J, with 12 bases between. The V call is TRBV3-1, the J call TRBJ1-1; a possible D gene is TRBD1 (5 bases). The receptor was derived from a female donor in good health, serving as a healthy control. The specimen sequenced was memory CD4+ T cells from blood. The CDR3 nucleotides read TGTGCCAGCAGCCAAGCGCAAAGAGGGGCTGAAGCTTTCTTT. This translates into CASSQAQRGAEAFF.